These T cell receptor beta chains were read from a single sample in a study of response to subunit inactivated influenza vaccine. TCRdb recomputed calls from the RT-PCR reads with MiXCR, one row per CDR3 protein. The data hold 610,000 or so distinct CDR3 sequences, with around 15% observed a single time. The sample here was PBMCs from blood, taken less than 13 days after vaccination. The receptors derive from a man aged 45-60 years who received an inactivated influenza vaccine. Both conserved end residues are part of each CDR3. A D gene is named only where the DNA matches it firmly. Only part of the rows carry a size: once, few, many, or a class if the clone is expanded.

V: TRBV6-2/TRBV6-3
size: once
D: -
J: TRBJ2-1
CDR3: CASSFLARTYNEQFF
DNA: TGTGCCAGCAGTTTTCTAGCGAGAACCTACAATGAGCAGTTCTTC

V: TRBV4-1
size: -
D: -
J: TRBJ1-5
CDR3: CASSQDTGGNQPQHF
DNA: TGCGCCAGCAGCCAAGATACCGGGGGGAATCAGCCCCAGCATTTT

V: TRBV27
size: few
D: -
J: TRBJ2-7
CDR3: CASSLMKNYEQYF
DNA: TGTGCCAGCAGTTTAATGAAAAATTACGAGCAGTACTTC

V: TRBV6-1
size: -
D: -
J: TRBJ2-2
CDR3: CASMWARGTGELFF
DNA: TGTGCCAGCATGTGGGCTAGAGGAACCGGGGAGCTGTTTTTT

V: TRBV5-1
size: few
D: -
J: TRBJ2-3
CDR3: CASSVLGQDTQYF
DNA: TGCGCCAGCAGCGTATTAGGTCAAGATACGCAGTATTTT

V: TRBV12-3/TRBV12-4
size: few
D: -
J: TRBJ2-2
CDR3: CASNPEHPSTGELFF
DNA: TGTGCCAGCAACCCTGAGCATCCGAGCACCGGGGAGCTGTTTTTT

V: TRBV27
size: -
D: -
J: TRBJ2-2
CDR3: CASRNQGNTGELFF
DNA: TGTGCCAGCAGGAACCAGGGGAACACCGGGGAGCTGTTTTTT

V: TRBV29-1
size: few
D: -
J: TRBJ2-2
CDR3: CSVFGWAGELFF
DNA: TGCAGCGTTTTTGGGTGGGCCGGGGAGCTGTTTTTT

V: TRBV12-3/TRBV12-4
size: -
D: TRBD2
J: TRBJ2-3
CDR3: CASSSGTRNTQYF
DNA: TGTGCCAGCAGTTCCGGGACTAGAAATACGCAGTATTTT

V: TRBV7-2
size: many
D: -
J: TRBJ2-2
CDR3: CASSLVRKGGELFF
DNA: TGTGCCAGCAGCTTAGTTCGAAAGGGCGGGGAGCTGTTTTTT

V: TRBV30
size: -
D: TRBD1
J: TRBJ2-1
CDR3: CAWSDTGVSNEQFF
DNA: TGTGCCTGGAGTGACACAGGGGTTAGTAATGAGCAGTTCTTC

V: TRBV5-1
size: -
D: -
J: TRBJ2-7
CDR3: CASSWGLGGGAYEQYF
DNA: TGCGCCAGCAGCTGGGGGCTAGGCGGGGGTGCCTACGAGCAGTACTTC

V: TRBV6-1
size: few
D: TRBD1
J: TRBJ1-6
CDR3: CASSATGESPPLHF
DNA: TGTGCCAGCAGTGCTACAGGGGAGAGTCCACCCCTCCACTTT

V: TRBV4-2
size: -
D: TRBD2
J: TRBJ2-1
CDR3: CASSQRTGTSGYNEQFF
DNA: TGTGCCAGCAGCCAACGCACCGGGACTAGCGGCTACAATGAGCAGTTCTTC